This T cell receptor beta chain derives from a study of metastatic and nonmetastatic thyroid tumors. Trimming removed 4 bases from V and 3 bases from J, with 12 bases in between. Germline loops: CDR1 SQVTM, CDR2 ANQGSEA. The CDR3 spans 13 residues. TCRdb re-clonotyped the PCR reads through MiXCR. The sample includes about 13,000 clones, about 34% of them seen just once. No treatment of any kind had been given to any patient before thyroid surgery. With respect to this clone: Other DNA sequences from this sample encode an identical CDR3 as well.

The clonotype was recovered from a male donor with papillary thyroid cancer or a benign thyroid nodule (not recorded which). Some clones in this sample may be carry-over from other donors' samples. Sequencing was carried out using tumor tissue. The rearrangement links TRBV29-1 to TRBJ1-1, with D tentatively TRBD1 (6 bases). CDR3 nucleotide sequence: TGCAGCGTTGCACAGGGCAGGGACACTGAAGCTTTCTTT. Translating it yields CSVAQGRDTEAFF.